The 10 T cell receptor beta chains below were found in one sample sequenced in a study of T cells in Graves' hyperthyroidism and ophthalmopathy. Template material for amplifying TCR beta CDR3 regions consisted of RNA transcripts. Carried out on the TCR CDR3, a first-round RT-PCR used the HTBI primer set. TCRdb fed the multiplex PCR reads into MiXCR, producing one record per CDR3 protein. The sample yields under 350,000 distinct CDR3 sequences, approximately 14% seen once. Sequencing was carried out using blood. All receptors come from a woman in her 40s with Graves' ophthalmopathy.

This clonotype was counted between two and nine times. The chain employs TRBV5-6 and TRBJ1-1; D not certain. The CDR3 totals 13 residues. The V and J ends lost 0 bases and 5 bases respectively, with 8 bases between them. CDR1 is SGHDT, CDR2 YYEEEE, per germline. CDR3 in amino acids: CASSLEVRTEAFF. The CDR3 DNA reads TGTGCCAGCAGCTTGGAGGTTAGGACTGAAGCTTTCTTT.

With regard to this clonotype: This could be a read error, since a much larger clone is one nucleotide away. CDR3 sequence: CSARLVNEQLF. For the CDR3, the DNA is TGCAGTGCTCGGCTGGTCAATGAGCAGCTCTTC. The chain recombines TRBV20-1 with TRBJ2-1; D is ambiguous. There are 11 residues in the CDR3. CDR1 and CDR2 (germline): DFQATT, SNEGSKA (reference sequence).

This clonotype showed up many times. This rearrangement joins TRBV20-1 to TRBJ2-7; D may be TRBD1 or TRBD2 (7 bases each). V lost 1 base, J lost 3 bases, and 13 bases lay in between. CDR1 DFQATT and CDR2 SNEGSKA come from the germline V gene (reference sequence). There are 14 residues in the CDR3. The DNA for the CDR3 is TGCAGTGCTAGAGTGGCAGGGGGGGTCTACGAGCAGTACTTC. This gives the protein CSARVAGGVYEQYF.

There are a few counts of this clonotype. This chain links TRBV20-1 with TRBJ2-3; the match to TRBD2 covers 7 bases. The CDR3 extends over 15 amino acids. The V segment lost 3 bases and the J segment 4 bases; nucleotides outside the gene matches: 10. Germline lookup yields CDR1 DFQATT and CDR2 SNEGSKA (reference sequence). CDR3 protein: CSARAAGGSADTQYF. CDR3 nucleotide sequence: TGCAGTGCTAGGGCGGCGGGCGGGAGCGCAGATACGCAGTATTTT.

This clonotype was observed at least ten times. The CDR3 coding sequence is TGCAGTGCTAGTCACCCTGGAGGCGACAATCAGCCCCAGCATTTT. Translating gives CSASHPGGDNQPQHF. This chain joins TRBV20-1 and TRBJ1-5; D unresolved. With 3 bases removed from V and 3 bases from J, the gap between germline ends came to 15 bases. The germline CDR1 and CDR2 sequences are DFQATT and SNEGSKA (reference sequence). This CDR3 region has 15 residues.

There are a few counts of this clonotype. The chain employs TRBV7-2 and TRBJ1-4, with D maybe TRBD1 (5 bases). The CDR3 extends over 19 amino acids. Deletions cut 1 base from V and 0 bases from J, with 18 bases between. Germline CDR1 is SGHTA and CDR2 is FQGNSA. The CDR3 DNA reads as TGTGCCAGCAGCTTAGGACGGTGGGGCCCCCAGGCAACTAATGAAAAACTGTTTTTT. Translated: CASSLGRWGPQATNEKLFF.

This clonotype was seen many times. The DNA of the CDR3 is TGTGCCAGCAGTTACTCCGGGACAGCTGACTATGGCTACACCTTC. Its protein product is CASSYSGTADYGYTF. This chain uses TRBV6-6 with TRBJ1-2; TRBD1 matches at 7 bases. This CDR3 region has 15 residues. Losses at the gene ends were 0 bases for V and 3 bases for J; bases not matched to a gene: 4. CDR1 is MNHNY, CDR2 SVGAGI, per germline (reference sequence).

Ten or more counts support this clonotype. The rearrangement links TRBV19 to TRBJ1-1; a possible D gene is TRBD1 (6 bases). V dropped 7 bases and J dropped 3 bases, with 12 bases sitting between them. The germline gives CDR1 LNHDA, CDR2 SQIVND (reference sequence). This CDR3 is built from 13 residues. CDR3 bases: TGTGCCAGTACAACAGGGTTGCACACTGAAGCTTTCTTT. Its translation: CASTTGLHTEAFF.

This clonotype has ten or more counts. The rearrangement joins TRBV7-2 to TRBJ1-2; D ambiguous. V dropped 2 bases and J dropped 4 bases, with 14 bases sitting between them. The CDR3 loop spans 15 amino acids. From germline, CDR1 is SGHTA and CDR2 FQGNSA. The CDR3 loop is CASSLSTGAAYGYTF. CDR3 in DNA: TGTGCCAGCAGCTTATCAACGGGAGCCGCCTATGGCTACACCTTC.

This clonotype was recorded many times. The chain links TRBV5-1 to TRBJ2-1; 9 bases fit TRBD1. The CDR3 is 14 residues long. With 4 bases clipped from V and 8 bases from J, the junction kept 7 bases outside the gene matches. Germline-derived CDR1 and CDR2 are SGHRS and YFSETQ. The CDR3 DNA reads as TGCGCCAGCAGCCCGGGACAGGGAGGGTATGAGCAGTTCTTC. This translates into CASSPGQGGYEQFF.